This entry lists 27 T cell receptor beta chains sequenced from one sample in a study of T cells after yellow fever vaccination. In TCRdb, the 5' RACE reads were re-called with MiXCR into one record per CDR3 protein. The sample carries over 300,000 distinct CDR3 sequences, roughly 3.5% recorded once. This material consisted of PBMCs, taken on the day of the yellow fever booster vaccination. These receptors came from a man between 18 and 29 years old who received the YFV17D yellow fever vaccine.

This clonotype was detected many times. The rearrangement links TRBV7-9 to TRBJ2-7; tentatively, D is TRBD1 or TRBD2 (7 bases each). Germline CDR1 is SEHNR and CDR2 is FQNEAQ (reference sequence). This CDR3 spans 17 amino acids. The V end lost 5 bases, the J end lost 0 bases, and 20 bases lay between the germline ends. This chain's CDR3 is CASSPLGGGGSSYEQYF. DNA of the CDR3: TGTGCCAGCAGCCCTCTTGGAGGGGGCGGGAGCTCCTACGAGCAGTACTTC.

There are a few counts of this clonotype. V is TRBV6-5 and J is TRBJ2-1; D might be TRBD1 (5 bases). Germline V gives CDR1 MNHEY, CDR2 SVGAGI. Trimming shortened V by 4 bases and J by 10 bases, and 8 bases separated the two germline ends. CDR3 size: 11 residues. The CDR3 protein is CASSSQGEQFF. CDR3 nucleotides: TGTGCCAGCAGTTCCCAGGGCGAGCAGTTCTTC.

Ten or more counts support this clonotype. The chain combines TRBV29-1 with TRBJ2-1, with D possibly matching TRBD1 (6 bases). V was trimmed by 7 bases and J by 4 bases, leaving 17 bases between them. This CDR3 has 14 amino acids. Per germline, CDR1 SQVTM and CDR2 ANQGSEA. CDR3 sequence: CSALQGWGYNEQFF. The CDR3 coding sequence is TGCAGCGCCCTGCAGGGGTGGGGGTACAATGAGCAGTTCTTC.

This clonotype was detected ten times or more. V and J are TRBV3-2 and TRBJ1-2. TRBV3-2 constitutes a pseudogene. The CDR3 runs 13 residues. Here the CDR3 reads CASSHPRGRGYTF. In nucleotides, the CDR3 is TGTGCCAGCAGCCACCCTCGTGGTCGGGGCTACACCTTC.

This clonotype was recorded many times. The rearrangement links TRBV7-9 to TRBJ1-2; D gene unclear. The CDR3 consists of 13 residues. Germline CDR1 reads SEHNR; CDR2 reads FQNEAQ (reference sequence). V shed 4 bases and J shed 3 bases, with 9 bases lying between them. The CDR3 protein is CASSSAGYYGYTF. The CDR3 coding sequence is TGTGCCAGCAGCTCCGCAGGCTACTATGGCTACACCTTC.

This chain joins TRBV6-5 and TRBJ2-4, with TRBD2 matching 9 bases. V lost 0 bases and J lost 9; bases outside the gene matches: 9. The CDR3 covers 16 residues. Germline V gives CDR1 MNHEY, CDR2 SVGAGI. In DNA, the CDR3 is TGTGCCAGCAGTTACTCAAAGCGGGGGGCCCGGTCCATTCAGTACTTC. Translated, it gives CASSYSKRGARSIQYF.

Only a few counts were recorded for this clonotype. V usage is TRBV3-1 and J usage is TRBJ2-5; D possibly uses TRBD1 or TRBD2 (5 bases each). This CDR3 spans 17 amino acids. Trimming cost V 3 bases and J 2 bases, with 19 bases left between them. Germline CDR1 is LGHDT and CDR2 is YNNKEL (reference sequence). In nucleotides, the CDR3 is TGTGCCAGCAGCCAGACAGTTCCGGGACGCCGACAAGAGACCCAGTACTTC. It codes for CASSQTVPGRRQETQYF.

This clonotype was observed many times. This chain uses TRBV5-6 with TRBJ2-3, with 12 bases aligning to TRBD2. This CDR3 is 17 amino acids long. Germline CDR1 is SGHDT and CDR2 is YYEEEE. Unmatched junction bases numbered 5, after V lost 0 bases and J lost 3 bases. DNA for the CDR3: TGTGCCAGCAGCTTGGCCCTCCTAGCGGGGGGGACAGATACGCAGTATTTT. Residues: CASSLALLAGGTDTQYF.

The gene calls are TRBV27 and TRBJ2-2; possible D gene TRBD1, 6 bases. CDR1 is MNHEY, CDR2 SMNVEV, per germline (reference sequence). The CDR3 runs to 14 residues. Deletions cut 6 bases from V and 4 bases from J, with 12 bases between. The CDR3 is CASRWEGGTGELFF. The CDR3 DNA reads as TGTGCCAGCAGGTGGGAAGGGGGCACCGGGGAGCTGTTTTTT.

This clonotype appeared many times. V gene TRBV5-6 combines with J gene TRBJ2-3, with D maybe TRBD2 (5 bases). The length of the CDR3 is 14 residues. Germline V gene lookup returns CDR1 SGHDT and CDR2 YYEEEE. Between the trimmed V and J ends, which lost 0 bases and 4 bases, there was a span of 9 bases. The CDR3 DNA follows: TGTGCCAGCAGCTTGGATCTAGCAGCAGATACGCAGTATTTT. It specifies CASSLDLAADTQYF.

At least ten counts were recorded for this clonotype. The V call is TRBV5-1, the J call TRBJ2-5, with TRBD2 as a possible D gene (6 bases). Trimming shortened V by 4 bases and J by 5 bases, and 18 bases separated the two germline ends. Germline assignment: CDR1 SGHRS and CDR2 YFSETQ. The CDR3 is made up of 15 amino acids. DNA for the CDR3: TGCGCCAGCAGCCTGGGACTTCGTCTCGGGGAGACCCAGTACTTC. This translates into CASSLGLRLGETQYF.

The chain links TRBV18 to TRBJ2-1, with 8 bases fitting TRBD1. Germline-derived CDR1 and CDR2 are KGHSH and LQKENI. V shed 8 bases and J 5 bases; nucleotides not matched to a gene: 2. CDR3 length: 12 amino acids. DNA of the CDR3: TGTGCCAGCCAGGGGGCGAACAATGAGCAGTTCTTC. It codes for CASQGANNEQFF.

This clonotype was observed a handful of times. The chain combines TRBV25-1 with TRBJ1-1; D gene unclear. Trimming removed 3 bases at V and 6 bases at J, with 5 bases between. The CDR3 totals 11 residues. Germline V gene lookup returns CDR1 MGHDK and CDR2 SYGVNS. The CDR3 nucleotides read TGTGCCAGCAGTGACCCGGCTGAAGCTTTCTTT. Protein product: CASSDPAEAFF.

This clonotype has at least ten counts. This chain joins TRBV20-1 and TRBJ1-1; the match to TRBD1 covers 8 bases. Germline assignment: CDR1 DFQATT and CDR2 SNEGSKA (reference sequence). The CDR3 spans 13 residues. The V segment lost 5 bases and the J segment 9 bases; nucleotides outside the gene matches: 11. In nucleotides, the CDR3 is TGCAGTGCTCTACAAGGTCGCAGGGGGCAAGCTTTCTTT. Translation gives CSALQGRRGQAFF.

The J gene is TRBJ1-4, the V gene TRBV19, with D unclear. The CDR3 is 13 amino acids. The germline CDR1 and CDR2 sequences are LNHDA and SQIVND (reference sequence). Trimming shortened V by 6 bases and J by 3 bases, and 8 bases separated the two germline ends. The CDR3 loop is CASRDGPNEKLFF. The CDR3 DNA sequence: TGTGCCAGTAGGGACGGACCTAATGAAAAACTGTTTTTT.

This chain links TRBV4-2 with TRBJ1-1; D possibly corresponds to TRBD1 (6 bases). This CDR3 has 15 amino acids. The germline V gene has CDR1 LGHNA and CDR2 YNFKEQ. The ends were cut back, 4 bases at V and 3 bases at J, with 15 bases in the middle. CDR3 region: CASSPRGGGYTEAFF. Here the CDR3 DNA reads TGTGCCAGCAGCCCACGTGGAGGGGGGTACACTGAAGCTTTCTTT.

This clonotype was detected only a few times. The chain combines TRBV7-2 with TRBJ2-5; no firm D call. Germline-derived CDR1 and CDR2 are SGHTA and FQGNSA. The V gene lost 0 bases and the J gene lost 3 bases, with 5 bases spanning the gap. The CDR3 is 13 amino acids. The CDR3 region has the DNA TGTGCCAGCAGCTTAGCTCAGAAAGAGACCCAGTACTTC. Translated, it gives CASSLAQKETQYF.

On this clonotype itself: This may arise from a read error, as a much more abundant clone is one base away. The chain's CDR3 is CSARGQGDTVTQYF. CDR3 bases: TGCAGTGCCCGCGGGCAGGGAGACACAGTTACGCAGTATTTT. This chain joins TRBV20-1 and TRBJ2-3, with D perhaps TRBD1 or TRBD2 (5 bases each). CDR3 size: 14 residues. Germline CDR1 is DFQATT and CDR2 is SNEGSKA (reference sequence).

This clonotype came up many times. The J gene is TRBJ2-1, the V gene TRBV7-2, with 9 nucleotides matching TRBD1. The trim removed 4 bases at V and 0 bases at J, leaving 13 bases unmatched. From germline, CDR1 is SGHTA and CDR2 FQGNSA. CDR3 length: 19 residues. The CDR3 DNA reads as TGTGCCAGCAGCTCCCCGGGACAGGGTCTCCGGAGCTCCTACAATGAGCAGTTCTTC. Its translation: CASSSPGQGLRSSYNEQFF.

The table lists this clonotype with many counts. The rearrangement uses TRBV5-1 and TRBJ2-3, with 7 bases identical to TRBD2. Germline V gives CDR1 SGHRS, CDR2 YFSETQ. The CDR3 loop spans 16 amino acids. V lost 0 bases and J lost 1; bases outside the gene matches: 5. DNA of the CDR3: TGCGCCAGCAGCTTGGCCATGGCGGGGGGCACAGATACGCAGTATTTT. Encoded protein: CASSLAMAGGTDTQYF.

This clonotype was recorded at least ten times. This chain connects TRBV20-1 to TRBJ2-1, with 9 bases that match TRBD2. Germline CDR1 and CDR2: DFQATT and SNEGSKA (reference sequence). The CDR3 runs 16 residues. With V trimmed by 0 bases and J by 4 bases, 7 bases remained unmatched. The CDR3 coding sequence is TGCAGTGCTAGAGATCAAATAGGACTAGCGTACAATGAGCAGTTCTTC. Translation gives CSARDQIGLAYNEQFF.

At least ten counts were recorded for this clonotype. The CDR3 DNA is TGTGCCAGCAGCTTATGGGCTAGCGGGGGCCAAGAGACCCAGTACTTC. It codes for CASSLWASGGQETQYF. The V call is TRBV7-2, the J call TRBJ2-5; 10 bases are a match to TRBD2. The length of the CDR3 is 16 residues. The V and J ends lost 2 bases and 1 base, in that order; junction bases with no gene match: 4. CDR1 and CDR2 from the germline V gene are SGHTA and FQGNSA.

About this clonotype itself: A much larger clone sits a single nucleotide away, making a read error possible. This rearrangement joins TRBV20-1 to TRBJ2-3; 9 bases are shared with TRBD2. V lost 3 bases to trimming and J lost 4 bases; unmatched junction nucleotides: 11. Germline assignment: CDR1 DFQATT and CDR2 SNEGSKA (reference sequence). This CDR3 spans 16 amino acids. CDR3 sequence (DNA): TGCAGTGCTAGTTCCGGACGAGCGGGGGGCCCAGATACGCAGTATTTT. It is translated as CSASSGRAGGPDTQYF.

The rearrangement links TRBV20-1 to TRBJ2-3; 11 bases fit TRBD2. The germline V gene encodes CDR1 DFQATT and CDR2 SNEGSKA (reference sequence). The CDR3 runs to 14 residues. The junction had 5 bases not matched to a gene; V was cut back by 0 bases and J by 9 bases. The CDR3 here is CSARDPLAGGTQYF. In DNA, the CDR3 is TGCAGTGCTAGAGATCCCCTAGCGGGGGGCACGCAGTATTTT.

V gene TRBV20-1 combines with J gene TRBJ2-5, with D possibly TRBD1 on 5 matching bases. V shed 0 bases and J shed 5 bases, with 10 bases lying between them. This CDR3 has 13 residues. CDR1 is DFQATT, CDR2 SNEGSKA, per germline (reference sequence). Here the CDR3 DNA reads TGCAGTGCTAGAGATCGGGCAGGGGAGACCCAGTACTTC. It codes for CSARDRAGETQYF.

This clonotype came up many times. The chain has TRBV12-3 or TRBV12-4 and TRBJ2-3, with D possibly being TRBD1 (6 bases). This CDR3 has 16 residues. Trimming stripped 3 bases from V and 2 bases from J, with 15 bases between. The DNA of the CDR3 is TGTGCCAGCAGTTTCAGAAGGACAGCCCCCACAGATACGCAGTATTTT. Its translation is CASSFRRTAPTDTQYF.

This clonotype was seen repeatedly, ten times or more. CDR3 sequence: CASSLGTGLMIQYF. The DNA of the CDR3 is TGTGCCAGCAGCTTAGGGACAGGGCTTATGATTCAGTACTTC. This chain joins TRBV7-9 and TRBJ2-4; 8 bases match TRBD1. The CDR3 loop spans 14 amino acids. Trimming cost V 1 base and J 10 bases; bases outside gene matches: 6. CDR1 and CDR2 from the germline V gene are SEHNR and FQNEAQ (reference sequence).